Listed below are T cell receptor beta chains from one sample, sequenced in a study of CD8+ T cells in alopecia areata. The assay was immunoSEQ multiplex PCR, and TCRdb's table has in-frame clones only and misses some. The sample records 250,000 to 300,000 clones, 58% being singletons. The sample consisted of CD4+ T cells sorted from blood, taken at week 24, from a patient treated with tofacitinib. Receptors originate from a human donor with alopecia areata. CDR3s include the opening cysteine and the closing phenylalanine or tryptophan. Fields, in order: clone size, J gene, D gene, V gene, CDR3 length, CDR3 DNA, CDR3 protein. D genes are given only for firm matches. A clone size is listed for some rows: how often the clone was seen (once, few, many), or a class if it is expanded.

abundance: few
j_gene: TRBJ2-3
d_gene: NA
v_gene: TRBV7-9
len: 14
CDR3nt: TGTGCCAGCAGCCAGGGGACTGCGACAGATACGCAGTATTTT
CDR3aa: CASSQGTATDTQYF

abundance: few
j_gene: TRBJ1-2
d_gene: TRBD1
v_gene: TRBV29-1
len: 11
CDR3nt: TGCAGCGCCGACAGGGAAAATGGCTACACCTTC
CDR3aa: CSADRENGYTF

abundance: NA
j_gene: TRBJ1-5
d_gene: TRBD1
v_gene: TRBV4-1
len: 17
CDR3nt: TGCGCCAGCAGCCAAGAGGACAGGGCTCTACCTAATCAGCCCCAGCATTTT
CDR3aa: CASSQEDRALPNQPQHF

abundance: NA
j_gene: TRBJ2-5
d_gene: NA
v_gene: TRBV5-1
len: 11
CDR3nt: TGCGCCAGCAGCTCGCAAGAGACCCAGTACTTC
CDR3aa: CASSSQETQYF

abundance: few
j_gene: TRBJ1-2
d_gene: NA
v_gene: TRBV6-5
len: 14
CDR3nt: TGTGCCAGCAGTCTTCGGGCCGTCAACTATGGCTACACCTTC
CDR3aa: CASSLRAVNYGYTF

abundance: NA
j_gene: TRBJ1-6
d_gene: NA
v_gene: TRBV4-2
len: 16
CDR3nt: TGTGCCAGCAGGGAATTACAAGGAGACTATAATTCACCCCTCCACTTT
CDR3aa: CASRELQGDYNSPLHF

abundance: NA
j_gene: TRBJ2-6
d_gene: NA
v_gene: TRBV4-3
len: 16
CDR3nt: TGCGCCAGCAGCCCAGCTGGTAGGTTTGGGGCCAACGTCCTGACTTTC
CDR3aa: CASSPAGRFGANVLTF

abundance: NA
j_gene: TRBJ2-7
d_gene: NA
v_gene: TRBV27
len: 13
CDR3nt: TGTGCCAGCAGTCCTCGGGGACTTTACGAGCAGTACTTC
CDR3aa: CASSPRGLYEQYF

abundance: NA
j_gene: TRBJ2-5
d_gene: NA
v_gene: TRBV14
len: 14
CDR3nt: TGTGCCAGCAGCCTCCAACGGCCCCCGGGTACCCAGTACTTC
CDR3aa: CASSLQRPPGTQYF

abundance: NA
j_gene: TRBJ2-7
d_gene: NA
v_gene: TRBV25-1
len: 15
CDR3nt: TGTGCCAGCAGTGAATACCAGCAGGGCGCCTACGAGCAGTACTTC
CDR3aa: CASSEYQQGAYEQYF

abundance: NA
j_gene: TRBJ2-2
d_gene: NA
v_gene: TRBV7-9
len: 15
CDR3nt: TGTGCCAGCAGCCCCCTCCCGCCGAACACCGGGGAGCTGTTTTTT
CDR3aa: CASSPLPPNTGELFF

abundance: few
j_gene: TRBJ2-1
d_gene: TRBD1
v_gene: TRBV10-3
len: 12
CDR3nt: TGTGCCATCAGCCCAGGGGGCCGTGAGCAGTTCTTC
CDR3aa: CAISPGGREQFF

abundance: few
j_gene: TRBJ1-1
d_gene: NA
v_gene: TRBV7-9
len: 15
CDR3nt: TGTGCCAGCAGCTTAGGGATCAGCATGAACACTGAAGCTTTCTTT
CDR3aa: CASSLGISMNTEAFF

abundance: NA
j_gene: TRBJ1-2
d_gene: NA
v_gene: TRBV10-3
len: 13
CDR3nt: TGTGCCGTGTCCGGGACGGGAAACTATGGCTACACCTTC
CDR3aa: CAVSGTGNYGYTF

abundance: NA
j_gene: TRBJ1-1
d_gene: NA
v_gene: TRBV6-6
len: 12
CDR3nt: TGTGCCAGCAGTCGGGAGGGGACTGAAGCTTTCTTT
CDR3aa: CASSREGTEAFF

abundance: NA
j_gene: TRBJ2-2
d_gene: NA
v_gene: TRBV23-1
len: 16
CDR3nt: TGCGCCAGCAGTCACTCCCGGCCAGCGAACACCGGGGAGCTGTTTTTT
CDR3aa: CASSHSRPANTGELFF

abundance: NA
j_gene: TRBJ2-3
d_gene: NA
v_gene: TRBV15
len: 12
CDR3nt: TGTGCCACCAGGGGCGGCACAGATACGCAGTATTTT
CDR3aa: CATRGGTDTQYF

abundance: NA
j_gene: TRBJ2-5
d_gene: NA
v_gene: TRBV7-9
len: 13
CDR3nt: TGTGCCAGCAGCTTTCGAGGGGAAGAGACCCAGTACTTC
CDR3aa: CASSFRGEETQYF

abundance: few
j_gene: TRBJ2-5
d_gene: TRBD1
v_gene: TRBV29-1
len: 13
CDR3nt: TGCAGCGGCGCGACAGGGGGGCAAGAGACCCAGTACTTC
CDR3aa: CSGATGGQETQYF

abundance: NA
j_gene: TRBJ1-2
d_gene: NA
v_gene: TRBV10-3
len: 15
CDR3nt: TGTGCCATCAGTGATTTCGGTCCCGCGGCGGTCGGCTACACCTTC
CDR3aa: CAISDFGPAAVGYTF

abundance: NA
j_gene: TRBJ2-5
d_gene: NA
v_gene: TRBV6-5
len: 15
CDR3nt: TGTGCCAGCAACAAGCCCCCGACAGGGAGGGAGACCCAGTACTTC
CDR3aa: CASNKPPTGRETQYF

abundance: NA
j_gene: TRBJ2-5
d_gene: TRBD2
v_gene: TRBV29-1
len: 17
CDR3nt: TGCAGCGTTGAAGATGGCTGGACTAGCGGGGGACAAGAGACCCAGTACTTC
CDR3aa: CSVEDGWTSGGQETQYF

abundance: few
j_gene: TRBJ1-3
d_gene: NA
v_gene: TRBV29-1
len: 15
CDR3nt: TGCAGCGCCACCCTGGACGGTGTCTCTGGAAACACCATATATTTT
CDR3aa: CSATLDGVSGNTIYF

abundance: NA
j_gene: TRBJ1-4
d_gene: NA
v_gene: TRBV18
len: 16
CDR3nt: TGTGCCAGCTCATCGACCGCAGGGGTACGGAATGAAAAACTGTTTTTT
CDR3aa: CASSSTAGVRNEKLFF

abundance: NA
j_gene: TRBJ2-7
d_gene: TRBD2
v_gene: TRBV4-1
len: 17
CDR3nt: TGCGCCAGCAGCCTCCTCCCCTTAGCGGGGGGTGTCCACGAGCAGTACTTC
CDR3aa: CASSLLPLAGGVHEQYF

abundance: NA
j_gene: TRBJ2-2
d_gene: TRBD1
v_gene: TRBV7-2
len: 15
CDR3nt: TGTGCCAGCAGCTACAGGACAGGGTTTACCGGGGAGCTGTTTTTT
CDR3aa: CASSYRTGFTGELFF

abundance: NA
j_gene: TRBJ2-7
d_gene: NA
v_gene: TRBV7-9
len: 16
CDR3nt: TGTGCCAGCAGCTTAGCCGACTACGGACAGACCTACGAGCAGTACTTC
CDR3aa: CASSLADYGQTYEQYF

abundance: NA
j_gene: TRBJ1-2
d_gene: NA
v_gene: TRBV30
len: 13
CDR3nt: TGTGCCTGGAGTGCCACGGGACTCTATGGCTACACCTTC
CDR3aa: CAWSATGLYGYTF

abundance: NA
j_gene: TRBJ2-5
d_gene: NA
v_gene: TRBV29-1
len: 12
CDR3nt: TGCAGCGTCTACCGGGACCTAGAGACCCAGTACTTC
CDR3aa: CSVYRDLETQYF

abundance: NA
j_gene: TRBJ1-2
d_gene: NA
v_gene: TRBV2
len: 13
CDR3nt: TGTGCCAGCAGTGAGGCAGGCGGAAATGGCTACACCTTC
CDR3aa: CASSEAGGNGYTF

abundance: few
j_gene: TRBJ2-5
d_gene: TRBD1
v_gene: TRBV6-5
len: 14
CDR3nt: TGTGCCAGCAGTGGGGACAGTTACCAAGAGACCCAGTACTTC
CDR3aa: CASSGDSYQETQYF

abundance: once
j_gene: TRBJ1-2
d_gene: TRBD1
v_gene: TRBV7-9
len: 15
CDR3nt: TGTGCCAGCAGCTTAGGGACAGGGTTCTCTTATGGCTACACCTTC
CDR3aa: CASSLGTGFSYGYTF

abundance: NA
j_gene: TRBJ1-1
d_gene: TRBD1
v_gene: TRBV10-3
len: 13
CDR3nt: TGTGCCATCAGCAAGACAGGGGACACTGAAGCTTTCTTT
CDR3aa: CAISKTGDTEAFF

abundance: NA
j_gene: TRBJ2-3
d_gene: NA
v_gene: TRBV6-6
len: 15
CDR3nt: TGTGCCAGCAGTTACTCTAGGACAGGCACAGATACGCAGTATTTT
CDR3aa: CASSYSRTGTDTQYF

abundance: few
j_gene: TRBJ2-3
d_gene: TRBD2
v_gene: TRBV30
len: 15
CDR3nt: TGTGCCTGGAGTAAAGTAGCGGGAGGCACAGATACGCAGTATTTT
CDR3aa: CAWSKVAGGTDTQYF

abundance: NA
j_gene: TRBJ2-7
d_gene: NA
v_gene: TRBV5-1
len: 12
CDR3nt: TGCGCCAGCAGCTTGGGGCAGGGAGAGGAGTACTTC
CDR3aa: CASSLGQGEEYF

abundance: NA
j_gene: TRBJ2-7
d_gene: NA
v_gene: TRBV19
len: 15
CDR3nt: TGTGCCAGTAGTGCAGGACCAGGGAGATCCTACGAGCAGTACTTC
CDR3aa: CASSAGPGRSYEQYF

abundance: NA
j_gene: TRBJ2-7
d_gene: NA
v_gene: TRBV15
len: 15
CDR3nt: TGTGCCACCAGCAGAGATCCAGGCCCTTTTTACGAGCAGTACTTC
CDR3aa: CATSRDPGPFYEQYF

abundance: NA
j_gene: TRBJ1-2
d_gene: NA
v_gene: TRBV29-1
len: 12
CDR3nt: TGCAGCGCTGAAACAGGGAACTATGGCTACACCTTC
CDR3aa: CSAETGNYGYTF

abundance: NA
j_gene: TRBJ2-1
d_gene: NA
v_gene: TRBV6-5
len: 12
CDR3nt: TGTGCCAGCAGTTCACCGTCACGGGGGCAGTTCTTC
CDR3aa: CASSSPSRGQFF

abundance: few
j_gene: TRBJ2-1
d_gene: TRBD1
v_gene: TRBV29-1
len: 14
CDR3nt: TGCAGCGCTAAACCGGGACAGGGGGCGATTGAGCAGTTCTTC
CDR3aa: CSAKPGQGAIEQFF

abundance: NA
j_gene: TRBJ2-2
d_gene: NA
v_gene: TRBV7-3
len: 13
CDR3nt: TGTGCCAGCAGCGGGGGTATCCCCGGGGAGCTGTTTTTT
CDR3aa: CASSGGIPGELFF

abundance: few
j_gene: TRBJ2-7
d_gene: TRBD1
v_gene: TRBV5-1
len: 15
CDR3nt: TGCGCCAGCAGCTTGCGGGACAGGGTGTCCTACGAGCAGTACTTC
CDR3aa: CASSLRDRVSYEQYF

abundance: few
j_gene: TRBJ1-2
d_gene: NA
v_gene: TRBV6-6
len: 11
CDR3nt: TGTGCCAGCAATGACAGATATGGCTACACCTTC
CDR3aa: CASNDRYGYTF

abundance: few
j_gene: TRBJ1-1
d_gene: NA
v_gene: TRBV10-3
len: 12
CDR3nt: TGTGCCACTTTGGACAGGAACACTGAAGCTTTCTTT
CDR3aa: CATLDRNTEAFF

abundance: NA
j_gene: TRBJ2-2
d_gene: NA
v_gene: TRBV4-1
len: 15
CDR3nt: TGCGCCAGCAGCCAGCCTTTCAGGGAGTCGGCGGAGCTGTTTTTT
CDR3aa: CASSQPFRESAELFF

abundance: NA
j_gene: TRBJ2-5
d_gene: NA
v_gene: TRBV6-5
len: 14
CDR3nt: TGTGCCAGCAGTTACGGGACACCACAAGAGACCCAGTACTTC
CDR3aa: CASSYGTPQETQYF

abundance: NA
j_gene: TRBJ1-1
d_gene: TRBD1
v_gene: TRBV6-1
len: 14
CDR3nt: TGTGCCAGCAGTGCAGGGACAGTGAACACTGAAGCTTTCTTT
CDR3aa: CASSAGTVNTEAFF

abundance: NA
j_gene: TRBJ1-4
d_gene: NA
v_gene: TRBV19
len: 16
CDR3nt: TGTGCCAGTAGCACCCCCAACGGGGGTGCTAATGAAAAACTGTTTTTT
CDR3aa: CASSTPNGGANEKLFF

abundance: NA
j_gene: TRBJ1-1
d_gene: TRBD1
v_gene: TRBV5-1
len: 14
CDR3nt: TGCGCCAGCAGCCCGCATGACAGGGCAGCTGAAGCTTTCTTT
CDR3aa: CASSPHDRAAEAFF

abundance: NA
j_gene: TRBJ2-7
d_gene: NA
v_gene: TRBV30
len: 14
CDR3nt: TGTGCCTGGGGGGATACTATCCTTGCGCACGAGCAGTACTTC
CDR3aa: CAWGDTILAHEQYF

abundance: NA
j_gene: TRBJ1-6
d_gene: NA
v_gene: TRBV7-9
len: 16
CDR3nt: TGTGCCAGCAGCTCGCCACGGGTGGGATTTAATTCACCCCTCCACTTT
CDR3aa: CASSSPRVGFNSPLHF

abundance: NA
j_gene: TRBJ2-5
d_gene: NA
v_gene: TRBV7-2
len: 13
CDR3nt: TGTGCCAGCAGCCCCGGGCAGGGGGAGACCCAGTACTTC
CDR3aa: CASSPGQGETQYF

abundance: once
j_gene: TRBJ1-4
d_gene: NA
v_gene: TRBV7-2
len: 13
CDR3nt: TGTGCCAGCAGCCCCCCGGCGGGTGAAAAACTGTTTTTT
CDR3aa: CASSPPAGEKLFF

abundance: NA
j_gene: TRBJ1-3
d_gene: NA
v_gene: TRBV29-1
len: 13
CDR3nt: TGCAGCGTTGGGGGGGCGCGAGGAAACACCATATATTTT
CDR3aa: CSVGGARGNTIYF

abundance: few
j_gene: TRBJ2-3
d_gene: NA
v_gene: TRBV29-1
len: 13
CDR3nt: TGCAGCGTTGGTTTTTATAGCACAGATACGCAGTATTTT
CDR3aa: CSVGFYSTDTQYF

abundance: NA
j_gene: TRBJ2-5
d_gene: NA
v_gene: TRBV18
len: 14
CDR3nt: TGTGCCAGCTCACCGCTTGCTAGAACAGAGACCCAGTACTTC
CDR3aa: CASSPLARTETQYF

abundance: NA
j_gene: TRBJ2-7
d_gene: TRBD1
v_gene: TRBV6-5
len: 14
CDR3nt: TGTGCCAGCAGGCCACAGGGGGCGAGGTACGAGCAGTACTTC
CDR3aa: CASRPQGARYEQYF

abundance: NA
j_gene: TRBJ2-1
d_gene: NA
v_gene: TRBV5-1
len: 15
CDR3nt: TGCGCCAGCAGCTTGATTCCGGATAAATACAATGAGCAGTTCTTC
CDR3aa: CASSLIPDKYNEQFF